This T cell receptor (beta chain) was identified in a study of shared clonotypes between healthy human individuals. As defined, naive CD8 cells were CD45RO-negative and positively selected for CCR7, with terminally differentiated effector memory CD45RA+ cells excluded. This table comes from immunoSEQ multiplex PCR, and its TCRdb copy is limited to in-frame clones, with some not included. The sample yields about 2 million clones, 85% to 95% seen once. The CDR3 consists of 18 residues. Germline values: CDR1 SGHRS, CDR2 YFSETQ. Trimming removed 4 bases from V and 4 bases from J; junction bases left unmatched: 19.

The receptor was isolated from a man aged 18 to 35 in good health. The sequenced material came from naive CD8+ T cells sorted from blood. V usage is TRBV5-1 and J usage is TRBJ1-1; 7 bases map to TRBD1. As DNA, the CDR3 is TGCGCCAGCAGCCCGGCGACAGGGATAGTGGGGGAAAGCACTGAAGCTTTCTTT. Its translation is CASSPATGIVGESTEAFF.